This T cell receptor beta chain derives from a study of T cells in Graves' hyperthyroidism and ophthalmopathy. Study-wide points: Ophthalmopathy, as predicted by the model, came a median approximately 5.9 months after the prediction.

This clonotype was counted ten times or more. Its antigen remains unknown. Orbital computed tomography, thyroid ultrasound, serum thyroxine and TRAb, and clinical symptoms together informed the diagnoses. Amplification of TCR beta CDR3 regions used RNA as the template. Initially, a first-round RT-PCR of the TCR CDR3 employed the HTBI primer set. TCRdb reprocessed the multiplex PCR reads with MiXCR, giving one entry per CDR3 protein. The table includes roughly 170,000 distinct CDR3 sequences, 15% to 20% detected once. Germline V CDR1 and CDR2: SGHVS, FQNEAQ. The CDR3 runs to 14 residues. Trimming left V 5 bases short and J 8 bases short, with 13 bases between.

This TCR was sampled from a woman aged 45-59 years with Graves' hyperthyroidism. The sequencing sample was made of blood. The V gene is TRBV7-8, the J gene TRBJ1-6; D might be TRBD1 (5 bases). Written as DNA, the CDR3 is TGTGCCAGCAGCCCGGGACGGGATTATTCACCCCTCCACTTT. Translated: CASSPGRDYSPLHF.